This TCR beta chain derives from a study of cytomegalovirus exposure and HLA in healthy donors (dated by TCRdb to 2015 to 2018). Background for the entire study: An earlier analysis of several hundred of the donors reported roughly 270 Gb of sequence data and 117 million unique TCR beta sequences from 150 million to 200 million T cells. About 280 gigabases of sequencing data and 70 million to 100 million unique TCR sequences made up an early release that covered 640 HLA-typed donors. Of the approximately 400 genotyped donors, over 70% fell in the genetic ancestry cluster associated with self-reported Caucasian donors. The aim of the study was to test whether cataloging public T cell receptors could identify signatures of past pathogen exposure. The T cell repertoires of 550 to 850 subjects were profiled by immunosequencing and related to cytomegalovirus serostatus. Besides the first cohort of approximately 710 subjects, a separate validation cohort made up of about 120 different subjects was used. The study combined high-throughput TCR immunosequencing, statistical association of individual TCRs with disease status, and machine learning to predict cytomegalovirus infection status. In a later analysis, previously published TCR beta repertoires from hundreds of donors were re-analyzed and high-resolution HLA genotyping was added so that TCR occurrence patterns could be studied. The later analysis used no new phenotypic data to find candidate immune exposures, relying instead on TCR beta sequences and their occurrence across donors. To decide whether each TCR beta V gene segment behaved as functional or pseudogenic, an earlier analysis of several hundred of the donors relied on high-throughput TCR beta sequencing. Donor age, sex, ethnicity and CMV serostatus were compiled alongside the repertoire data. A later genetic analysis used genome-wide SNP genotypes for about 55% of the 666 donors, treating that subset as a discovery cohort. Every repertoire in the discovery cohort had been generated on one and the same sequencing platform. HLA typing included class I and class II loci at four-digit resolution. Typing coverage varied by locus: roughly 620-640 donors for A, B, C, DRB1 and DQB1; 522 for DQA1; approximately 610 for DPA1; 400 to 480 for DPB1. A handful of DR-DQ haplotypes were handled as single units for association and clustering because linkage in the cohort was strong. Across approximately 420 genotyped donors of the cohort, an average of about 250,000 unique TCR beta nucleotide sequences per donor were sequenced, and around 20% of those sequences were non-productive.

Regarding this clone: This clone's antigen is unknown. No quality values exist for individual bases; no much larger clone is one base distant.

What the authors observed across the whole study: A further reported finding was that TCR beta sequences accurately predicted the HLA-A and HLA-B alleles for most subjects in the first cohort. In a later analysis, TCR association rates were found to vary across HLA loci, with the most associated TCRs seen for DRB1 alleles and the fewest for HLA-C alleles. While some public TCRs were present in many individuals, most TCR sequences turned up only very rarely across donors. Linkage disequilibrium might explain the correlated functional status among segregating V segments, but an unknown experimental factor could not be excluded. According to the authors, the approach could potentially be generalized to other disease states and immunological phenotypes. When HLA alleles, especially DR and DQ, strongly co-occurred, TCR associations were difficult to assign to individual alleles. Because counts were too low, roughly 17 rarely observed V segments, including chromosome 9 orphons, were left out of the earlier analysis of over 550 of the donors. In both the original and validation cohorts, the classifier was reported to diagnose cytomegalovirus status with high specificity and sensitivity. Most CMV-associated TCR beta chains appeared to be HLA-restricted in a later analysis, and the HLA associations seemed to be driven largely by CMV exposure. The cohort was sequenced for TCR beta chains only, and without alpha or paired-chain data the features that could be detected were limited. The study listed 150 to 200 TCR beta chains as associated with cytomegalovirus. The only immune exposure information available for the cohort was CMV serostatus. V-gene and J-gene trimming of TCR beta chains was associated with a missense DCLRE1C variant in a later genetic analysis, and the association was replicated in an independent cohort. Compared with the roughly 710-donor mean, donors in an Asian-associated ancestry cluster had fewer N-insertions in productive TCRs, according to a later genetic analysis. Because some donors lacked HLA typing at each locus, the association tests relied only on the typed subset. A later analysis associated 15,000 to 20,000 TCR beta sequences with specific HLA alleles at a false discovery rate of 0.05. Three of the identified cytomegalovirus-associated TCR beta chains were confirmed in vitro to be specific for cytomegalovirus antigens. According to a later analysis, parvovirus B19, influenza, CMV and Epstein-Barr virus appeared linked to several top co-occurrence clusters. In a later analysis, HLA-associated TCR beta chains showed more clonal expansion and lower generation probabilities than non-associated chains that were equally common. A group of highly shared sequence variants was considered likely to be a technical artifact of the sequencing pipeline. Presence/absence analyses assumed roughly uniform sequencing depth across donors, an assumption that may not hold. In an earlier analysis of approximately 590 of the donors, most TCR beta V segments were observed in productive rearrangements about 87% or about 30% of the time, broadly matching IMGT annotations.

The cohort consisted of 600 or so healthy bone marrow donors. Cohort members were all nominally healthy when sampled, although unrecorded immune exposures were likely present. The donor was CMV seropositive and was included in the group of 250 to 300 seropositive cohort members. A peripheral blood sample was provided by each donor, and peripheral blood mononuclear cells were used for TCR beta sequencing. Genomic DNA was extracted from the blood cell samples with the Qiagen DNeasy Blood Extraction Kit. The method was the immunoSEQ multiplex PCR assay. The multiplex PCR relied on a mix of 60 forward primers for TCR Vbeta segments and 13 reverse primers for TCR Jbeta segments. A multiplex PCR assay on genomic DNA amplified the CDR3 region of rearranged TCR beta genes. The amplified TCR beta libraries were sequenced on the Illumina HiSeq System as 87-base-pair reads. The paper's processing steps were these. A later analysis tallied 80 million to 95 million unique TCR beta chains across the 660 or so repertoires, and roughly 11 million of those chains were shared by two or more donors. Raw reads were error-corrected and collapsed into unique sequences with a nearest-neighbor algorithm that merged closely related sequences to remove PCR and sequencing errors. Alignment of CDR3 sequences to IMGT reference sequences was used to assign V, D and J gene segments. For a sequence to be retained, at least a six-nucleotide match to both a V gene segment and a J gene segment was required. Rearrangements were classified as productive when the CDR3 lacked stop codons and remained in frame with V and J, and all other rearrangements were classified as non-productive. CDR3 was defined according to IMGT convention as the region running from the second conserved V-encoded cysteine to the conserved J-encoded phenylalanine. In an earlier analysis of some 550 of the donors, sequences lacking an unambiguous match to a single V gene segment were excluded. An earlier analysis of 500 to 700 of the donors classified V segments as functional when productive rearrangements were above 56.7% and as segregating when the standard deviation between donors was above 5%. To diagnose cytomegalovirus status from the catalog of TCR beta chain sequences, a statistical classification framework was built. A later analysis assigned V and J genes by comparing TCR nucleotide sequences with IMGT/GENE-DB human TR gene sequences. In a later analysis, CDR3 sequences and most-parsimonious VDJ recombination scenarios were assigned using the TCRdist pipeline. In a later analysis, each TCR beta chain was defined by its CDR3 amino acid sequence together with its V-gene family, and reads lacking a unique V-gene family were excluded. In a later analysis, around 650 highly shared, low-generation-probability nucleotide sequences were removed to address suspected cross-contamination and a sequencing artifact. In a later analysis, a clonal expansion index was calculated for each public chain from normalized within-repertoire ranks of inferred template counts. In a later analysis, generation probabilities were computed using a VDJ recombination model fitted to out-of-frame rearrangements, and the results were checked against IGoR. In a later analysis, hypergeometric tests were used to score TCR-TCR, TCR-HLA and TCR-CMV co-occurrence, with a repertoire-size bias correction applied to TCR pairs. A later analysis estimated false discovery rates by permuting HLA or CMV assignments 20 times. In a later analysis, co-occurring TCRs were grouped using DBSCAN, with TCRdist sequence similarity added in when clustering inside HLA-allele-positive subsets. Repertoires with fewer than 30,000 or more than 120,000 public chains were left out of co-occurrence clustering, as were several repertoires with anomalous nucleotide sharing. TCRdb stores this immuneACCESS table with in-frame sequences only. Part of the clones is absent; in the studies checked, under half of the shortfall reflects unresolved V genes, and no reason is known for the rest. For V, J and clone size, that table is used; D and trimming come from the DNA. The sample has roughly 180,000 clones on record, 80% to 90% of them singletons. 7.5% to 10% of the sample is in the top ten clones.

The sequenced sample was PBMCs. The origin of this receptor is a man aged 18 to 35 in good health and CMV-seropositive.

The DNA is TGCGCCAGCAGCTTCGGCGGGGCCTCCTACGAGCAGTACTTC. It translates to CASSFGGASYEQYF. The sequence joins TRBV5-1 to TRBJ2-7; perhaps TRBD2 is the D gene, with 6 bases matching. Cut back by 2 bases and 0 bases, the V and J ends lie 9 bases apart. From a lookup of the germline V gene, CDR1 and CDR2 are SGHRS and YFSETQ. The CDR3 spans 14 residues, from the cysteine through the phenylalanine. Only CDR3 DNA is held: 42 bases, read in frame from base 1.